One TCR beta chain is described in this entry. Its target is unknown. The sample originates from a study of CXCR3-negative and CXCR3-positive naive CD8 T cells. The CDR3 has 16 residues. Germline CDR1 and CDR2: MDHEN and SYDVKM. Study observations and caveats: When CXCR3-positive naive cells were set against CXCR3-negative naive cells, the former had more hydrophobic TRB CDR3s. Fresh PBMCs were used in most assays, and CXCR3 expression partially decreased after cryopreservation.

Those CD8+ T cells considered naive were CD45RO-CCR7+CD27+CD95-. UMI-labeled 5' RACE yielded the TRB cDNA libraries. TCRdb re-called the 5' RACE reads; one entry per CDR3 protein, DNA not given. The repertoire table contains about 50,000 distinct CDR3 sequences. The sample consisted of naive CXCR3+ CD8+ T cells from blood. Stated subset: CD45RO-CCR7+CD27+CD95- naive CD8+ T cells expressing CXCR3 (TNR3+). The receptor was derived from a human donor in good health. Some clones in this sample may be carry-over from other donors' samples. The chain links TRBV28 to TRBJ2-2; TCRdb returns TRBD2, unconfirmable since there is no DNA. The CDR3 sequence: CASTQLAGVSTGELFF.